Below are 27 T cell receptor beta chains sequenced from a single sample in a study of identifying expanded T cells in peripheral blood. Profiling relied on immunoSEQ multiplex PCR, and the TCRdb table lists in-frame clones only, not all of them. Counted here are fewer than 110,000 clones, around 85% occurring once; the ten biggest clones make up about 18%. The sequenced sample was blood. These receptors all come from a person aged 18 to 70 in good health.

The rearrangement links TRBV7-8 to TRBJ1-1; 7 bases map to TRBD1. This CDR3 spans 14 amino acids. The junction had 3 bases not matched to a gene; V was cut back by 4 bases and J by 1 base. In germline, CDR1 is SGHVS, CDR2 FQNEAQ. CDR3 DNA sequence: TGTGCCAGCAGCTCAGGGGGTGGGAACACTGAAGCTTTCTTT. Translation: CASSSGGGNTEAFF.

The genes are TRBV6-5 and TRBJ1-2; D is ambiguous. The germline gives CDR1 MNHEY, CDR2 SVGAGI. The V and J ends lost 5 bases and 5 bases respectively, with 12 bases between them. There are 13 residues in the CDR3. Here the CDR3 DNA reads TGTGCCAGCAGTACCGGTTACGGGTATGGCTACACCTTC. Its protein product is CASSTGYGYGYTF.

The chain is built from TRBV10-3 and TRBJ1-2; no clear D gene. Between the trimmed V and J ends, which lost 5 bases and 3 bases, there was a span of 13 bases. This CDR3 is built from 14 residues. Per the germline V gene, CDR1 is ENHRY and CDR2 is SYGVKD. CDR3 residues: CAISLDPEDYGYTF. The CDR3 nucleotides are TGTGCCATCAGTTTGGACCCGGAGGACTATGGCTACACCTTC.

DNA of the CDR3: TGTGCCAGCAGCGTAGATAGGGCCACTGAAGCTTTCTTT. Its protein product is CASSVDRATEAFF. V and J are TRBV9 and TRBJ1-1; D is uncertain. This CDR3 contains 13 residues. Between the trimmed V and J ends, which lost 0 bases and 4 bases, there was a span of 7 bases. CDR1 is SGDLS, CDR2 YYNGEE, per germline.

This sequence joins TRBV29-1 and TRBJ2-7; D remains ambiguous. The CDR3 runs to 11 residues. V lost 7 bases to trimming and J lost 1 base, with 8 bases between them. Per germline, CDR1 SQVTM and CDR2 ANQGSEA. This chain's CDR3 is CSATRSYEQYF. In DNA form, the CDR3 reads TGCAGCGCCACCCGTTCCTACGAGCAGTACTTC.

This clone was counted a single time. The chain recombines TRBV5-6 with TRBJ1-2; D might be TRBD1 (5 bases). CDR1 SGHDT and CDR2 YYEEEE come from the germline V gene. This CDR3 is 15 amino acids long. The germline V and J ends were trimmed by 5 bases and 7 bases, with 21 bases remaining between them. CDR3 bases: TGTGCCAGCAGATTCCCCGGGACCGCCTTCGGTGGCTACACCTTC. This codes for CASRFPGTAFGGYTF.

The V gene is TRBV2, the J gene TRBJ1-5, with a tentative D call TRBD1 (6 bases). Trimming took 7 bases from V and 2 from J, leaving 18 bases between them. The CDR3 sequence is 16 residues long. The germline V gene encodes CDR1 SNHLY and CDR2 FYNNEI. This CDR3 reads CASTTQGSFGNQPQHF. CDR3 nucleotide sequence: TGTGCCAGCACTACTCAGGGGTCGTTTGGCAATCAGCCCCAGCATTTT. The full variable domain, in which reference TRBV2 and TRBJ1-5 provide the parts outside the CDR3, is EPEVTQTPSHQVTQMGQEVILRCVPISNHLYFYWYRQILGQKVEFLVSFYNNEISEKSEIFDDQFSVERPDGSNFTLKIRSTKLEDSAMYFCASTTQGSFGNQPQHFGDGTRLSIL.

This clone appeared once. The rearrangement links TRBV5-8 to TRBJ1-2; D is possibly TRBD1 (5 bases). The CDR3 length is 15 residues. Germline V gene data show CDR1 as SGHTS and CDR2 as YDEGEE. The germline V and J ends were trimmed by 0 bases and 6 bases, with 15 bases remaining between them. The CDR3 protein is CASSLAAGGRNGYTF. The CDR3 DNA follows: TGTGCCAGCAGCTTGGCGGCCGGGGGTCGAAATGGCTACACCTTC. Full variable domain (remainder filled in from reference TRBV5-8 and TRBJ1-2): EAGVTQSPTHLIKTRGQQATLRCSPISGHTSVYWYQQALGLGLQFLLWYDEGEERNRGNFPPRFSGRQFPNYSSELNVNALELEDSALYLCASSLAAGGRNGYTFGSGTRLTVV.

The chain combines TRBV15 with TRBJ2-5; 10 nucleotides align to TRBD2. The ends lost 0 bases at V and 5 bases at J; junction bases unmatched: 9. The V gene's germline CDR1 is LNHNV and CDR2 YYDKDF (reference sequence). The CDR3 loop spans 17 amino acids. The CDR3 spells CATSREAPAGGQETQYF. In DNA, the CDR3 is TGTGCCACCAGCAGAGAAGCCCCAGCGGGGGGGCAGGAGACCCAGTACTTC.

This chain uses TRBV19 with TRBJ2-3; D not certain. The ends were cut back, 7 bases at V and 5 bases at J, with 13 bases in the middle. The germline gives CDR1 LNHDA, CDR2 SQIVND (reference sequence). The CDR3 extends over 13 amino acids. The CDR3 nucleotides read TGTGCCAGTACTGTCCGTGTGGGAGATACGCAGTATTTT. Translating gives CASTVRVGDTQYF.

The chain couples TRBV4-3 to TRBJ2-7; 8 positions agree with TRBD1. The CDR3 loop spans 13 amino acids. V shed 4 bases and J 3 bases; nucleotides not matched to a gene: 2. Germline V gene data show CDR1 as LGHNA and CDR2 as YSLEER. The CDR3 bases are TGCGCCAGCAGCCGGGACAGGTTCTACGAGCAGTACTTC. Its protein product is CASSRDRFYEQYF.

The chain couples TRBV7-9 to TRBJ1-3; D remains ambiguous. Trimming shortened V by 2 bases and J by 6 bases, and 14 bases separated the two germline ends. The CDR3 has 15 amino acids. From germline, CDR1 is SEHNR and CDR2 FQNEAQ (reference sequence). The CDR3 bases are TGTGCCAGCAGCTTACCCTCAACCGGGGTAAACACCATATATTTT. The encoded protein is CASSLPSTGVNTIYF. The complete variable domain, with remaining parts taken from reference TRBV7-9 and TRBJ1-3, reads DTGVSQNPRHKITKRGQNVTFRCDPISEHNRLYWYRQTLGQGPEFLTYFQNEAQLEKSRLLSDRFSAERPKGSFSTLEIQRTEQGDSAMYLCASSLPSTGVNTIYFGEGSWLTVV.

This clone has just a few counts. The CDR3 spells CASSEEGTGTHYGYTF. DNA for the CDR3: TGTGCCAGCAGTGAAGAAGGGACGGGTACTCACTATGGCTACACCTTC. The rearrangement links TRBV6-1 to TRBJ1-2, with a weak D call TRBD1 (5 bases). The CDR3 is made up of 16 amino acids. Germline-derived CDR1 and CDR2 are MNHNS and SASEGT. V was trimmed by 1 base and J by 3 bases, leaving 15 bases between them.

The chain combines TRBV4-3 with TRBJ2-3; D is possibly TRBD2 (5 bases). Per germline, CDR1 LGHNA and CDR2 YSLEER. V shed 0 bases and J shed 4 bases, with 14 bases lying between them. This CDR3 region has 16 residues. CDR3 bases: TGCGCCAGCAGCCAAGATGGGTCGTCGCGGGCAGATACGCAGTATTTT. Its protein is CASSQDGSSRADTQYF.

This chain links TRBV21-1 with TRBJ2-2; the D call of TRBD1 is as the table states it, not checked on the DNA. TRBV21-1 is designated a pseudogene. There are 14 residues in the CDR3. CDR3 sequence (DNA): TGTGCCAGCAGCAAAGGGACACTACCCGGGGAGCTGTTTTTT. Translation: CASSKGTLPGELFF.

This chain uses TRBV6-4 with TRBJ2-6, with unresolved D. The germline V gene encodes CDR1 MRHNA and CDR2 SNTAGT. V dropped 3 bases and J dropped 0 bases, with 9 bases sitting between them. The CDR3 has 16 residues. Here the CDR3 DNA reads TGTGCCAGCAGTGAGTTTGAGTTCTCTGGGGCCAACGTCCTGACTTTC. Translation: CASSEFEFSGANVLTF.

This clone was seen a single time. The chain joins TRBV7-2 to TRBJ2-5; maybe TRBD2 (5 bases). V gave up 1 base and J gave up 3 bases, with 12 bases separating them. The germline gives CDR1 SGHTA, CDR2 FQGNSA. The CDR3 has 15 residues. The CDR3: CASSLGPGLEETQYF. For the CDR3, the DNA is TGTGCCAGCAGCTTAGGGCCGGGATTGGAAGAGACCCAGTACTTC.

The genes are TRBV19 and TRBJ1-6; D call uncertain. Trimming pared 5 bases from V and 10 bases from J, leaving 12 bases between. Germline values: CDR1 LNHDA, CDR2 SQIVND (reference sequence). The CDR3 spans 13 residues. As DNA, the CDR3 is TGTGCCAGTAGTTCGCCGACGGGATCACCCCTCCACTTT. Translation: CASSSPTGSPLHF.

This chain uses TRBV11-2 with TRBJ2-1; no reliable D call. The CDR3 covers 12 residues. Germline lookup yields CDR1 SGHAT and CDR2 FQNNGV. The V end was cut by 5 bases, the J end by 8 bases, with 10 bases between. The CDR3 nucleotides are TGTGCCAGCAGCCAAGACGTATATGAGCAGTTCTTC. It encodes CASSQDVYEQFF. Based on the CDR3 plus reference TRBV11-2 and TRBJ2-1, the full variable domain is EAGVAQSPRYKIIEKRQSVAFWCNPISGHATLYWYQQILGQGPKLLIQFQNNGVVDDSQLPKDRFSAERLKGVDSTLKIQPAKLEDSAVYLCASSQDVYEQFFGPGTRLTVL.

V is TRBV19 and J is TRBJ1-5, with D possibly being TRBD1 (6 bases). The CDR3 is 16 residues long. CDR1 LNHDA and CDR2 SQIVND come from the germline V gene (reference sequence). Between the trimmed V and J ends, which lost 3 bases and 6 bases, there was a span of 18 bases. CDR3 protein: CASSISSGGRVQPQHF. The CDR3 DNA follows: TGTGCCAGTAGTATCTCTTCGGGGGGGCGGGTTCAGCCCCAGCATTTT. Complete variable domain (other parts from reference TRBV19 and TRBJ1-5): DGGITQSPKYLFRKEGQNVTLSCEQNLNHDAMYWYRQDPGQGLRLIYYSQIVNDFQKGDIAEGYSVSREKKESFPLTVTSAQKNPTAFYLCASSISSGGRVQPQHFGDGTRLSIL.

CDR3 in amino acids: CASTGQGAWTEAFF. In DNA, the CDR3 is TGTGCCAGCACCGGACAGGGGGCTTGGACTGAAGCTTTCTTT. The J gene is TRBJ1-1, the V gene TRBV5-6; 11 nucleotides align to TRBD1. Germline CDR1 SGHDT, CDR2 YYEEEE. The CDR3 has 14 amino acids. V shed 6 bases, J shed 5 bases, and the junction held 6 bases outside the gene matches.

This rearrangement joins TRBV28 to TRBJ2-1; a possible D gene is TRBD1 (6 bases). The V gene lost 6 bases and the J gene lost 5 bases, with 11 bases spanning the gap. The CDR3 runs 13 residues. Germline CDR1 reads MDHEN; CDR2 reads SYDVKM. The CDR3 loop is CASSTGLDNEQFF. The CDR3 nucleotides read TGTGCCAGCAGCACAGGGTTGGACAATGAGCAGTTCTTC.

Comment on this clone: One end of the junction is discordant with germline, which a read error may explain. CDR3 bases: TGTGCCAGCAGCCTAGCTAGCGGGGGGGCCTACAATGAGCAGTTCTTC. This encodes CASSLASGGAYNEQFF. The genes are TRBV7-2 and TRBJ2-1; 12 bases match TRBD2. Germline loops: CDR1 SGHTA, CDR2 FQGNSA. This CDR3 comprises 16 residues.

Written as DNA, the CDR3 is TGTGCCAGCAGTGGGACTAGCCCTAGCACAGATACGCAGTATTTT. It yields the protein CASSGTSPSTDTQYF. The J gene is TRBJ2-3, the V gene TRBV2; 8 bases line up with TRBD2. Per the germline V gene, CDR1 is SNHLY and CDR2 is FYNNEI. This CDR3 region has 15 residues. Losses at the gene ends were 4 bases for V and 0 bases for J; bases not matched to a gene: 3.

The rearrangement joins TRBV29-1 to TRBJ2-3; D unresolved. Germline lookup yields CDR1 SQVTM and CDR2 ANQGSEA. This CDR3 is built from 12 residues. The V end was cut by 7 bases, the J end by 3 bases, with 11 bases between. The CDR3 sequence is CSAPRATDTQYF. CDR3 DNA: TGCAGCGCCCCCCGGGCTACAGATACGCAGTATTTT.

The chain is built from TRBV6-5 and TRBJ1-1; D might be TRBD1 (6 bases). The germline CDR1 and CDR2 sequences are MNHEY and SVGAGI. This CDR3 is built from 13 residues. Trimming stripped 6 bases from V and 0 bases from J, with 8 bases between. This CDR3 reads CASSRTVNTEAFF. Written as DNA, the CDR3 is TGTGCCAGCAGCAGGACAGTGAACACTGAAGCTTTCTTT.

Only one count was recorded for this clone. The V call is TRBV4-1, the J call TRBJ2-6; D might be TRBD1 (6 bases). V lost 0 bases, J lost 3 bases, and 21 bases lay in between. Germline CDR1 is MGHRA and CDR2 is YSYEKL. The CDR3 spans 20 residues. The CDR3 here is CASSQDQDGHHRVGANVLTF. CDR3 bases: TGCGCCAGCAGCCAAGACCAGGACGGACACCACAGGGTTGGGGCCAACGTCCTGACTTTC.